Sequencing of this T cell receptor beta chain was carried out in a study of T cell repertoires in cytomegalovirus infection (dated by TCRdb to the late 2010s). Context from the whole study: Because public TCR beta signatures pointed to carriage of CMV infection together with the matching HLA type, the HLA type of each donor mattered for the analysis. Study-level results and caveats: In both this cohort and an independent cohort of some 370 donors, the cumulative frequency of public TCR beta family members distinguished carriers of CMV infection plus the relevant HLA type. The ex vivo response was dominated by HLA-C-restricted CMV-specific TCR beta clonotypes, and the single most frequent clonotype in two of eight donors was supplied by these HLA-C-restricted clonotypes.

The instrument was an Illumina HiSeq 1500. TCRdb itself trimmed the public reads at Q25 with fastp, ran MiXCR and retained productive beta chains. Entries are consolidated by CDR3 protein sequence, retaining the most common genes and DNA. Here the sample has roughly 200,000 distinct CDR3 sequences; approximately 9.7% occur a single time. The ten largest clones represent about 4.6% of the sample. This clonotype came up a few times. Its antigen remains undetermined. No base qualities exist here, and no much larger clone lies one base off it. Trimming at the junction amounts to 0 bases on V and 3 bases on J, and the germline ends lie 7 bases apart. CDR1 MNHNS and CDR2 SASEGT were looked up in the germline V gene. Including cysteine and phenylalanine, the CDR3 has 14 amino acids. The only DNA kept is the CDR3, 42 bases in frame from the first base.

This clonotype was sampled from a human donor in good health (CMV status not recorded). Some clones in this sample may be carry-over from other donors' samples. The sequenced sample was PBMCs. The chain couples TRBV6-1 to TRBJ2-3; no D gene call is confident. The bases read TGTGCCAGCAGTGAAGCGAGGTGGACAGATACGCAGTATTTT. It translates to CASSEARWTDTQYF.